This TCR beta chain was profiled in a study of cytomegalovirus exposure and HLA in healthy donors. This CDR3 comprises 14 residues. Germline V gene data show CDR1 as SGHRS and CDR2 as YFSETQ. V gave up 4 bases and J gave up 2 bases, with 11 bases separating them. The study ran its PCR with 60 Vbeta and 13 Jbeta primers. Profiling relied on immunoSEQ multiplex PCR, and the TCRdb table lists in-frame clones only, not all of them. The table has under 130,000 clones, more than 65% seen once; the top ten hold around 8.4%. This sequence joins TRBV5-1 and TRBJ2-3; D possibly corresponds to TRBD1 (6 bases). Sample: PBMCs. The TCR was taken from a man aged 35-49 years in good health and CMV-seropositive. CDR3 DNA sequence: TGCGCCAGCAGCCCCCGGACAGTCACAGATACGCAGTATTTT. It is translated as CASSPRTVTDTQYF.